The sample holds many counts of the clone carrying this T cell receptor (beta chain). Its target is not known. This specimen comes from a study of early T cells in non-severe SARS-CoV-2 infection. Study background: Sequenced bulk RNA came from whole blood that was unsorted, and chains were unpaired. Findings and limits, study-wide: VDJdb matching skewed toward anti-spike CD8 responses, missing private and CD4 specificities.

Tagging with unique molecular identifiers was applied to individual cDNA molecules. From the 5' RACE reads, TCRdb called clonotypes with MiXCR, one entry per CDR3 protein. The sample has about 69,000 distinct CDR3 sequences; roughly 11% are singletons. Germline V gives CDR1 MGHRA, CDR2 YSYEKL. V shed 3 bases, J shed 6 bases, and the junction held 8 bases outside the gene matches. The CDR3 loop spans 15 amino acids. V usage is TRBV4-1 and J usage is TRBJ1-2; 9 nucleotides align to TRBD1. The sequencing here drew on whole blood, taken at baseline. This clonotype was sampled from an adult who was a healthcare worker with PCR-confirmed SARS-CoV-2 infection or an uninfected control (not recorded which). For the CDR3, the DNA is TGCGCCAGCAGCCATCTACAGGGGGCGGTCGATGGCTACACCTTC. This translates into CASSHLQGAVDGYTF.